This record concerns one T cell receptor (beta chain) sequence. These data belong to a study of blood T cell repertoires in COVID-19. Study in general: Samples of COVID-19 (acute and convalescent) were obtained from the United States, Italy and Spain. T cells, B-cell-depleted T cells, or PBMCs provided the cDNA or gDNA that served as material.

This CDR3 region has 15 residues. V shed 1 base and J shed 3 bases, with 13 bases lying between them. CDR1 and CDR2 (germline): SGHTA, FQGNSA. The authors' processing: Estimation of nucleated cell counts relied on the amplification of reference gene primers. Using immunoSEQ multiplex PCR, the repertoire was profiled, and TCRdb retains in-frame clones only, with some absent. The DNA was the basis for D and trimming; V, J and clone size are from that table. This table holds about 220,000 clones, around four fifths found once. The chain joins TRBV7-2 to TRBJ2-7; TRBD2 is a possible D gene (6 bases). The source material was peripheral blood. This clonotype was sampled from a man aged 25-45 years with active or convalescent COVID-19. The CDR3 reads CASSLGFGSRYEQYF. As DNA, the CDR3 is TGTGCCAGCAGCTTAGGGTTCGGGAGTCGCTACGAGCAGTACTTC.